Below, 15 T cell receptor beta chains from the same sample are listed, as sequenced in a study of CD8 T cells in ankylosing spondylitis. One entry per CDR3 protein results from TCRdb running MiXCR on the 5' RACE reads. This repertoire shows approximately 150,000 distinct CDR3 sequences, 9.8% found once; its top ten account for approximately 16%. The sequenced sample consisted of blood, either unsorted or a sorted T cell fraction (not recorded which). Receptors originate from a female donor with ankylosing spondylitis or in good health (not recorded which).

The chain employs TRBV30 and TRBJ2-3; 16 bases align to TRBD2. Germline loops: CDR1 GTSNPN, CDR2 SVGIG (reference sequence). With V trimmed by 8 bases and J by 4 bases, 3 bases remained unmatched. CDR3 size: 14 residues. The CDR3 loop reads CARGLAGGADTQYF. CDR3 in DNA: TGTGCCCGGGGACTAGCGGGAGGGGCAGATACGCAGTATTTT. The entire variable domain, with the rest obtained from reference TRBV30 and TRBJ2-3, is as follows: SQTIHQWPATLVQPVGSPLSLECTVEGTSNPNLYWYRQAAGRGLQLLFYSVGIGQISSEVPQNLSASRPQDRQFILSSKKLLLSDSGFYLCARGLAGGADTQYFGPGTRLTVL.

This clonotype was detected many times. The chain joins TRBV25-1 to TRBJ1-5; D possibly corresponds to TRBD1 (5 bases). Trimming cost V 5 bases and J 6 bases, with 14 bases left between them. Per the germline V gene, CDR1 is MGHDK and CDR2 is SYGVNS. The length of the CDR3 is 14 residues. DNA of the CDR3: TGTGCCAGCAGTCTAGGGGCTAGTAGTCAGCCCCAGCATTTT. This gives the protein CASSLGASSQPQHF.

This clonotype was counted only a few times. The chain recombines TRBV12-3 or TRBV12-4 with TRBJ2-1, with 11 nucleotides matching TRBD2. The length of the CDR3 is 15 residues. V shed 6 bases and J 7 bases; nucleotides not matched to a gene: 8. The CDR3 reads CASRIAGGPSNEQFF. DNA for the CDR3: TGTGCCAGCAGGATAGCGGGAGGGCCCTCGAATGAGCAGTTCTTC.

The chain links TRBV6-5 to TRBJ2-2; no reliable D call. The CDR3 sequence is 18 residues long. Looked up from germline, CDR1 is MNHEY and CDR2 is SVGAGI. The V end was cut by 2 bases, the J end by 4 bases, with 20 bases between. The CDR3 bases are TGTGCCAGCAGTTACCCTAACTTTCTCTCGGACGGCACCGGGGAGCTGTTTTTT. Amino acids: CASSYPNFLSDGTGELFF.

This clonotype was counted many times. This chain links TRBV4-3 with TRBJ2-7; 10 nucleotides match TRBD2. With 1 base clipped from V and 3 bases from J, the junction kept 3 bases outside the gene matches. CDR1 is LGHNA and CDR2 is YSLEER in the germline V gene. This CDR3 spans 15 amino acids. CDR3 loop: CASSQAKRGGYEQYF. DNA of the CDR3: TGCGCCAGCAGCCAAGCTAAGCGGGGGGGCTACGAGCAGTACTTC.

The genes are TRBV20-1 and TRBJ2-7; 8 bases agree with TRBD2. Unmatched junction bases numbered 15, after V lost 4 bases and J lost 7 bases. Germline CDR1 and CDR2: DFQATT and SNEGSKA (reference sequence). This CDR3 region has 15 residues. DNA for the CDR3: TGCAGTGCTACCTCCGGGAGCGGGAGAGGTTTAGAGCAGTACTTC. Protein sequence: CSATSGSGRGLEQYF.

The V call is TRBV27, the J call TRBJ1-1; D is possibly TRBD1 (5 bases). Germline V gene lookup returns CDR1 MNHEY and CDR2 SMNVEV (reference sequence). V was pared by 3 bases and J by 7 bases, with 12 bases between. The CDR3 consists of 13 residues. The CDR3 nucleotides read TGTGCCAGCAGTTTGTCAGGGAATATTGAAGCTTTCTTT. Translation gives CASSLSGNIEAFF.

The chain recombines TRBV9 with TRBJ2-1, with 13 bases fitting TRBD2. This CDR3 is built from 15 residues. V shed 3 bases and J 9 bases; nucleotides not matched to a gene: 6. Germline CDR1 reads SGDLS; CDR2 reads YYNGEE. The CDR3: CASSAGTSGKGEQFF. The CDR3 DNA reads TGTGCCAGCAGCGCCGGGACTAGCGGGAAGGGTGAGCAGTTCTTC.

The rearrangement uses TRBV3-1 and TRBJ2-3; 12 bases are shared with TRBD2. The CDR3 is made up of 18 amino acids. With 4 bases clipped from V and 3 bases from J, the junction kept 11 bases outside the gene matches. Germline loops: CDR1 LGHDT, CDR2 YNNKEL (reference sequence). DNA of the CDR3: TGTGCCAGCAGCCCGACTAGCGGGAGTATACAGGGGACAGATACGCAGTATTTT. As protein: CASSPTSGSIQGTDTQYF.

This clonotype occurred many times. The chain recombines TRBV2 with TRBJ2-1; D possibly corresponds to TRBD1 (5 bases). CDR1 and CDR2 (germline): SNHLY, FYNNEI. The CDR3 contains 13 residues. Trimming took 5 bases from V and 8 from J, leaving 13 bases between them. The CDR3: CASSSLWGDEQFF. The CDR3 DNA follows: TGTGCCAGCAGTTCTCTATGGGGCGATGAGCAGTTCTTC. The complete variable domain, with remaining parts taken from reference TRBV2 and TRBJ2-1, reads EPEVTQTPSHQVTQMGQEVILRCVPISNHLYFYWYRQILGQKVEFLVSFYNNEISEKSEIFDDQFSVERPDGSNFTLKIRSTKLEDSAMYFCASSSLWGDEQFFGPGTRLTVL.

The sample holds many counts of this clonotype. The chain has TRBV6-2 or TRBV6-3 and TRBJ2-5, with TRBD1 matching 7 bases. V was clipped by 4 bases and J by 0 bases; unmatched bases: 2. This CDR3 contains 14 residues. CDR1 and CDR2 (germline): MNHEY, SVGEGT. The CDR3 DNA follows: TGTGCCAGCAGTTCTGGGACAGACCAAGAGACCCAGTACTTC. Protein: CASSSGTDQETQYF.

This clonotype turned up a few times. The chain recombines TRBV7-9 with TRBJ2-3, with D perhaps assigned TRBD1 or TRBD2 (7 bases each). This CDR3 is built from 15 residues. Looked up from germline, CDR1 is SEHNR and CDR2 is FQNEAQ (reference sequence). V was shortened by 5 bases and J by 5 bases, with 17 bases between the two germline ends. The CDR3 DNA reads TGTGCCAGCAGCCCCGGGGAGGGGGCAGGAGATACGCAGTATTTT. Translated, it gives CASSPGEGAGDTQYF. The complete variable domain, with remaining parts taken from reference TRBV7-9 and TRBJ2-3, reads DTGVSQNPRHKITKRGQNVTFRCDPISEHNRLYWYRQTLGQGPEFLTYFQNEAQLEKSRLLSDRFSAERPKGSFSTLEIQRTEQGDSAMYLCASSPGEGAGDTQYFGPGTRLTVL.

This clonotype appeared a few times. The V and J genes are TRBV4-3 and TRBJ2-7; 7 bases fit TRBD2. The CDR3 consists of 15 residues. The germline CDR1 and CDR2 sequences are LGHNA and YSLEER. V lost 1 base to trimming and J lost 1 base; unmatched junction nucleotides: 4. This chain's CDR3 is CASSQVAGRSYEQYF. In DNA form, the CDR3 reads TGCGCCAGCAGCCAAGTAGCGGGTCGATCCTACGAGCAGTACTTC.

The V and J genes are TRBV5-4 and TRBJ1-4, with D uncertain. The germline V gene has CDR1 SGHNT and CDR2 YYREEE (reference sequence). Trimming shortened V by 0 bases and J by 4 bases, and 7 bases separated the two germline ends. This CDR3 has 14 residues. The CDR3 region has the DNA TGTGCCAGCAGCTTGGAGGGCATTAATGAAAAACTGTTTTTT. Protein product: CASSLEGINEKLFF.

V usage is TRBV20-1 and J usage is TRBJ2-7; TRBD2 matches at 8 bases. Germline V gene sequence: CDR1 DFQATT, CDR2 SNEGSKA (reference sequence). The length of the CDR3 is 14 residues. Unmatched junction bases numbered 7, after V lost 0 bases and J lost 6 bases. As DNA, the CDR3 is TGCAGTGCTAGAGAGGATCCGGGAGGGCCCGAGCAGTACTTC. Its protein is CSAREDPGGPEQYF.